This TCR beta chain was retrieved from a study of blood T cell repertoires in COVID-19. Study background: Acute-phase and convalescent COVID-19 samples originated in the United States, Italy and Spain. Sample material is recorded as cDNA or gDNA derived from T cells, B-cell-depleted T cells, or PBMCs.

The germline V gene has CDR1 ENHRY and CDR2 SYGVKD. The ends were cut back, 10 bases at V and 6 bases at J, with 12 bases in the middle. This CDR3 has 12 amino acids. Sequencing was performed with immunoSEQ multiplex PCR; in TCRdb, only in-frame clones are kept and a portion is missing. The table shows hundreds of thousands of clones, with about 86% occurring only once. It was during active infection that Seattle patients were enrolled and then longitudinally followed. Input material: peripheral blood. The TCR sequence derives from a woman aged 70-85 years with COVID-19, enrolled during active disease. The chain joins TRBV10-3 to TRBJ2-2; D ambiguous. The chain's CDR3 is CATHPGSGELFF. Here the CDR3 DNA reads TGTGCCACCCATCCGGGTTCCGGGGAGCTGTTTTTT.